This T cell receptor beta chain is from a study of T cells of healthy individuals. Trimming took 2 bases from V and 4 from J, leaving 14 bases between them. The germline V gene encodes CDR1 GTSNPN and CDR2 SVGIG (reference sequence). The CDR3 has 14 amino acids. TCRdb reanalysed the 5' RACE reads using MiXCR and keeps one entry per CDR3 protein. The sample includes some 85,000 distinct CDR3 sequences, approximately 5.4% of them seen just once. The genes are TRBV30 and TRBJ1-2, with D unclear. The TCR was taken from a female donor in good health. The CDR3 region is CAWSHSQTAYGYTF. CDR3 coding DNA: TGTGCCTGGAGTCACAGTCAAACTGCCTATGGCTACACCTTC.